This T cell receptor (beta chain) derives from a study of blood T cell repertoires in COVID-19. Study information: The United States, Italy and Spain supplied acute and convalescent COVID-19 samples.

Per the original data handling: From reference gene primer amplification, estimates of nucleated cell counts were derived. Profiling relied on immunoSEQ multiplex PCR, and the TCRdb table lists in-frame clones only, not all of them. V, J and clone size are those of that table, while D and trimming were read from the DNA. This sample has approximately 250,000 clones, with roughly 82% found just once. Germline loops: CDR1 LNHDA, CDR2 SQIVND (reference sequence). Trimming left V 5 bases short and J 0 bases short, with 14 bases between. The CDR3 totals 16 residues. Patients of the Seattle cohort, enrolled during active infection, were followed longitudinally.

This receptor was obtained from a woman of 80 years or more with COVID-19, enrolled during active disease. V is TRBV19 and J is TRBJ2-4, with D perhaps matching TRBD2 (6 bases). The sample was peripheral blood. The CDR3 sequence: CASSSFAGLAKNIQYF. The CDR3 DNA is TGTGCCAGTAGTTCCTTTGCGGGGCTAGCCAAAAACATTCAGTACTTC.